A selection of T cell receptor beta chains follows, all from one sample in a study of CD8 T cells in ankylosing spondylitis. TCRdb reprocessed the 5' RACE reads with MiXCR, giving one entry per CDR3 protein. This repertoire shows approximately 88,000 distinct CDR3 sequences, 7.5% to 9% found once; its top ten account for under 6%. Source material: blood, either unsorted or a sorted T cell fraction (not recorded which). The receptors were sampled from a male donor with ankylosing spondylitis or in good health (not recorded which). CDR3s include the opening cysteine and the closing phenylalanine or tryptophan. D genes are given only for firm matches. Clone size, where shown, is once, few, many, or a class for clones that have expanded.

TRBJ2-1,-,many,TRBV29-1,CSVDGVYNEQFF,TGCAGCGTTGATGGGGTCTACAATGAGCAGTTCTTC
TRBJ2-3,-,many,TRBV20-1,CSATAVITDTQYF,TGCAGTGCTACCGCTGTGATCACAGATACGCAGTATTTT
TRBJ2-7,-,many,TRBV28,CASSLGGGPEQYF,TGTGCCAGCAGTTTAGGTGGCGGGCCCGAGCAGTACTTC
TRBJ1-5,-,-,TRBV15,CAASRDVGGNQPQHF,TGTGCCGCCAGCAGAGATGTAGGGGGCAATCAGCCCCAGCATTTT
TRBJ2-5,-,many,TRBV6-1,CASGAGARPDQYF,TGTGCCAGCGGCGCAGGAGCTCGGCCGGACCAGTACTTC
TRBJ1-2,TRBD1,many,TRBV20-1,CSARGTGERNYGYTF,TGCAGTGCTAGAGGGACAGGGGAACGAAACTATGGCTACACCTTC
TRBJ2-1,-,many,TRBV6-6,CASSSRQGGSYNEQFF,TGTGCCAGCAGTTCGCGACAGGGAGGGTCCTACAATGAGCAGTTCTTC
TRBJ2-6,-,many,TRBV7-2,CASSLAGANVLTF,TGCGCCAGCAGCTTAGCTGGGGCCAACGTCCTGACTTTC
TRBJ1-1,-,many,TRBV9,CASSPEFDRPAFF,TGTGCCAGCAGCCCAGAGTTCGACAGGCCAGCTTTCTTT
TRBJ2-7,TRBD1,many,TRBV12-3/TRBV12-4,CASSFTGVSYEQYF,TGTGCCAGCAGTTTCACAGGGGTATCCTACGAGCAGTACTTC
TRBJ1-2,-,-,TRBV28,CASSLKPGIYYGYTF,TGTGCCAGCAGTTTAAAACCAGGGATTTATTATGGCTACACCTTC
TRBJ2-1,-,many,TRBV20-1,CSAREGASNEQFF,TGCAGTGCTAGAGAGGGGGCAAGTAATGAGCAGTTCTTC
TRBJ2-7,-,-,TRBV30,CAWSRTNEQYF,TGTGCCTGGAGTCGTACGAACGAGCAGTACTTC
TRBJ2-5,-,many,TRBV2,CASRDTQETQYF,TGTGCCAGCAGGGACACACAAGAGACCCAGTACTTC
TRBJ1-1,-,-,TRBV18,CASSQRNTEAFF,TGTGCCAGCTCACAGAGGAACACTGAAGCTTTCTTT
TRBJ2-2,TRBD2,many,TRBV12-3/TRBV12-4,CASSLGRGGNTGELFF,TGTGCCAGCAGTTTAGGGCGGGGGGGTAACACCGGGGAGCTGTTTTTT
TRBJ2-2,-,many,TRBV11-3,CASSLESVGELFF,TGTGCCAGCAGCTTAGAATCCGTCGGGGAGCTGTTTTTT
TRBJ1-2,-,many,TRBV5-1,CASSVGGTYGYTF,TGCGCCAGCAGCGTAGGGGGGACCTATGGCTACACCTTC
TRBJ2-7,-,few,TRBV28,CASMEGPGLEQYF,TGTGCCAGCATGGAGGGACCCGGTTTGGAGCAGTACTTC
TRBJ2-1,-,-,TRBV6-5,CASSYDQGHNEQFF,TGTGCCAGCAGTTACGACCAGGGCCACAATGAGCAGTTCTTC
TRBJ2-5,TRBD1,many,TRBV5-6,CASSPTGAVETQYF,TGTGCCAGCAGCCCCACAGGGGCGGTAGAGACCCAGTACTTC
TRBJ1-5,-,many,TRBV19,CASSGFVGGSRSNQPQHF,TGTGCCAGTAGTGGTTTCGTGGGAGGGTCGCGGAGCAATCAGCCCCAGCATTTT
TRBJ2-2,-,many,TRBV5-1,CASISNPGQNTGELFF,TGCGCCAGCATCAGTAACCCGGGACAAAACACCGGGGAGCTGTTTTTT
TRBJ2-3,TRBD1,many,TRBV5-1,CASSLDRGTDTQYF,TGCGCCAGCAGCTTGGACAGGGGAACAGATACGCAGTATTTT
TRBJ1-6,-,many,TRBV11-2,CASSLDGRVYNSPLHF,TGTGCCAGCAGCTTAGATGGACGGGTCTATAATTCACCCCTCCACTTT
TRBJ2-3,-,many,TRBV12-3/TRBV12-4,CASTLGSHTDTQYF,TGTGCCAGCACCTTGGGGTCCCACACAGATACGCAGTATTTT
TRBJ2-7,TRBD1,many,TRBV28,CASSSPGQGIFEQYF,TGTGCCAGCAGTTCCCCGGGACAGGGAATTTTCGAGCAGTACTTC
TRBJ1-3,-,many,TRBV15,CATGKDSSSLSGNTIYF,TGTGCCACCGGGAAGGACAGCTCCTCTTTATCTGGAAACACCATATATTTT
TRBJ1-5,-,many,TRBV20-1,CSARDVGVQPQHF,TGCAGTGCTAGAGATGTAGGTGTGCAGCCCCAGCATTTT
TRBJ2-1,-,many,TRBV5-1,CASSLVGGEEQFF,TGCGCCAGCAGCTTGGTTGGGGGCGAGGAGCAGTTCTTC
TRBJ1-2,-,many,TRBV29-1,CSVGYSGLTGYTF,TGCAGCGTTGGTTACAGCGGGCTTACGGGCTACACCTTC
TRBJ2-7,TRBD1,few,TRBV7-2,CASSSRGGASIEQYF,TGTGCCAGCAGCTCTCGAGGGGGCGCGAGCATTGAGCAGTACTTC
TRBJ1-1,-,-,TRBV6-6,CASSNQGNTEAFF,TGTGCCAGCAGTAACCAGGGGAACACTGAAGCTTTCTTT
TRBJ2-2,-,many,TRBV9,CASSVQASHTGELFF,TGTGCCAGCAGCGTGCAGGCCAGCCACACCGGGGAGCTGTTTTTT
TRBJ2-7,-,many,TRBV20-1,CSARDGAVDMWGSTYEQYF,TGCAGTGCTAGAGACGGGGCAGTCGATATGTGGGGCAGTACCTACGAGCAGTACTTC
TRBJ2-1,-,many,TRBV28,CASRARGAGATFF,TGTGCCAGCAGGGCCCGAGGGGCGGGGGCCACCTTCTTC
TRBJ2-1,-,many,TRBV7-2,CASSLVLGPSDEQFF,TGTGCCAGCAGCTTAGTTTTGGGCCCGAGTGATGAGCAGTTCTTC
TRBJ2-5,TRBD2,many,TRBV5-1,CASSLHRGSGVRETQYF,TGCGCCAGCAGCCTACACCGTGGTAGCGGGGTACGAGAGACCCAGTACTTC
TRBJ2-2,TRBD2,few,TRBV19,CASTGTMNTGELFF,TGTGCCAGCACCGGGACTATGAACACCGGGGAGCTGTTTTTT
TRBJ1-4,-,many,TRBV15,CATSGGQQEKLFF,TGTGCCACCAGTGGAGGACAGCAAGAAAAACTGTTTTTT
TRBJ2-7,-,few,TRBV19,CASSAGASYEQYF,TGTGCCAGTAGTGCCGGGGCGAGCTACGAGCAGTACTTC
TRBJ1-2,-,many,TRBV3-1,CASSHEGHYGYTF,TGTGCCAGCAGCCACGAGGGGCACTATGGCTACACCTTC